The rows below give T cell receptor beta chains drawn from one sample of a study of blood T cell repertoires in COVID-19. This table comes from immunoSEQ multiplex PCR, and its TCRdb copy is limited to in-frame clones, with some not included. The data show 100,000 to 150,000 clones, around 82% seen once. The sequencing input was peripheral blood. These receptor sequences come from a man aged 25-45 years with COVID-19, enrolled during active disease. Each CDR3 is given with its conserved first and last residue.

J | V | CDR3
TRBJ2-7 | TRBV7-8 | CASSLRLAISYEQYF
TRBJ1-3 | TRBV6-5 | CASSYGPGTGGNTIYF
TRBJ1-6 | TRBV4-1 | CASSQRTGENSPLHF
TRBJ2-1 | TRBV5-6 | CASSLSGQGVRNEQFF
TRBJ1-5 | TRBV7-4 | CASSTRLYRFNQPQHF
TRBJ2-1 | TRBV4-1 | CASSQEGGGRGYEQFF
TRBJ2-6 | TRBV5-4 | CASRRGISGANVLTF
TRBJ2-7 | TRBV27 | CASWTDKMDRGNEQYF
TRBJ2-3 | TRBV19 | CASIPGDRADTQYF
TRBJ1-1 | TRBV11-3 | CASSLEGGNTEAFF
TRBJ1-2 | TRBV21-1 | CASSKAFRDSPPPAYGYTF
TRBJ2-5 | TRBV6-6 | CASTTWGGLETQYF
TRBJ2-3 | TRBV7-8 | CASSLWRLAGGRPSTDTQYF
TRBJ1-5 | TRBV10-3 | CAISESLWDRGNQPQHF
TRBJ1-1 | TRBV3-1/TRBV3-2 | CASSQAWRNTEAFF
TRBJ2-7 | TRBV6-5 | CASTSGIAEGQYF
TRBJ2-1 | TRBV21-1 | CASSGTGGHDEQFF
TRBJ2-2 | TRBV9 | CASSVEGQGIGELFF
TRBJ2-1 | TRBV5-1 | CASSPERTGEQFF
TRBJ2-1 | TRBV24-1 | CATSGVTGTFSYNEQFF
TRBJ2-3 | TRBV4-3 | CASSQVSGGTDTQYF
TRBJ2-5 | TRBV14 | CASSHTSGSDPAETQYF
TRBJ1-4 | TRBV2 | CASSEQGRYEKLFF
TRBJ1-1 | TRBV5-6 | CASSYTTEMNTEAFF
TRBJ2-1 | TRBV7-2 | CASSPGLGNEQFF
TRBJ2-1 | TRBV12-3/TRBV12-4 | CASISGSYNEQFF
TRBJ1-2 | TRBV29-1 | CSVEGRDINYGYTF
TRBJ1-1 | TRBV12-5 | CASGLDPPILSPAFF
TRBJ1-2 | TRBV27 | CASSFRQGLGGYTF
TRBJ2-1 | TRBV2 | CASDGQGAYNEQFF
TRBJ1-4 | TRBV2 | CASSEEGTNEKLFF
TRBJ2-1 | TRBV28 | CASSPTGDEQFF
TRBJ1-2 | TRBV28 | CASSLGRSNYGYTF
TRBJ1-5 | TRBV2 | CASSDREGNQPQHF
TRBJ1-3 | TRBV9 | CASSTSQGNTIYF
TRBJ2-1 | TRBV5-6 | CASSFLGTIGSYNEQFF
TRBJ2-4 | TRBV5-6 | CASSLSGVRTKNIQYF
TRBJ2-1 | TRBV7-9 | CASSWGQGAPNEQFF
TRBJ2-2 | TRBV4-1 | CASRPGGLNTGELFF
TRBJ1-1 | TRBV2 | CASRDSLGVTEAFF
TRBJ2-1 | TRBV4-2 | CASSQFDRIVYNEQFF